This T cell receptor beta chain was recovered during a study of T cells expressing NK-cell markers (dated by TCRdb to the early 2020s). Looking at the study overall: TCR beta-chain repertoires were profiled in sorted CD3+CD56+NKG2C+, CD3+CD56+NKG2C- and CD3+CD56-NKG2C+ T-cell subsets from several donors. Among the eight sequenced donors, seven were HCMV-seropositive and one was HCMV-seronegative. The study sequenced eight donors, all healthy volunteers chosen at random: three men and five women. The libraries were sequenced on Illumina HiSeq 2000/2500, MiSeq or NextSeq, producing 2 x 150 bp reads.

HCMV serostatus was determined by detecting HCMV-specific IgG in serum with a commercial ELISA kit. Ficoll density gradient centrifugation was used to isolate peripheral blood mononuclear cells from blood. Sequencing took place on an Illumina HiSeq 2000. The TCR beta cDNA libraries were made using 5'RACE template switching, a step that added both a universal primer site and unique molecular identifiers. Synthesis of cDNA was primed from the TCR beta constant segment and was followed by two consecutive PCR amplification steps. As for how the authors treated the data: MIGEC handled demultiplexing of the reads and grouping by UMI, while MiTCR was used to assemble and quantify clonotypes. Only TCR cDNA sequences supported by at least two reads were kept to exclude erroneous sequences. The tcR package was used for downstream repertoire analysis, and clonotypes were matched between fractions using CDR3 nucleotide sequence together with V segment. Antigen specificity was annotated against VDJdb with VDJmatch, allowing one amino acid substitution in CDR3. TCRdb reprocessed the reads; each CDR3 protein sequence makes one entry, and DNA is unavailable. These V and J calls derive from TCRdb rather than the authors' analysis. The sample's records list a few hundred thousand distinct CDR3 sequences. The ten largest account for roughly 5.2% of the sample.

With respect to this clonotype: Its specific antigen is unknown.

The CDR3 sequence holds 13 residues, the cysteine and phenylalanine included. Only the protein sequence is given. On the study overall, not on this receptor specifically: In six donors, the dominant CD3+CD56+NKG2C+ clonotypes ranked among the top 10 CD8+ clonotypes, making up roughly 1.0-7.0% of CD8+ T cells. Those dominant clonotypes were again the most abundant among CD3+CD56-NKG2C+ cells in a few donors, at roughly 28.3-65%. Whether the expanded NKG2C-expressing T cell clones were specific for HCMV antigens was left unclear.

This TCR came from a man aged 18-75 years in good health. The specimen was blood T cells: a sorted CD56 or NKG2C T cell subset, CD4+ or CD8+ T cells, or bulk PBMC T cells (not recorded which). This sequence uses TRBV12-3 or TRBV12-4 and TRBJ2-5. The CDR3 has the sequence CASSLDRVGTQYF.